The clone carrying this T cell receptor (beta chain) was observed once. The method was immunoSEQ multiplex PCR; TCRdb's version includes in-frame clones alone and lacks a portion of them. Of approximately 91,000 clones in the sample, 87% were seen once. The data were obtained in a study of OX40 agonist ivuxolimab in advanced cancers. The receptor's source is an adult with an advanced solid tumor such as melanoma, head and neck, liver or kidney cancer. This specimen consisted of CD4+ or CD8+ T cells sorted from blood, obtained in a trial of the OX40 agonist ivuxolimab.

CDR3 loop: CASSPVRGGEQFF. Written as DNA, the CDR3 is TGTGCCAGCAGTCCAGTCAGAGGCGGTGAGCAGTTCTTC. The V call is TRBV27, the J call TRBJ2-1; no reliable D call. From germline, CDR1 is MNHEY and CDR2 SMNVEV (reference sequence). The CDR3 runs 13 residues. Trimming left V 5 bases short and J 9 bases short, with 14 bases between.